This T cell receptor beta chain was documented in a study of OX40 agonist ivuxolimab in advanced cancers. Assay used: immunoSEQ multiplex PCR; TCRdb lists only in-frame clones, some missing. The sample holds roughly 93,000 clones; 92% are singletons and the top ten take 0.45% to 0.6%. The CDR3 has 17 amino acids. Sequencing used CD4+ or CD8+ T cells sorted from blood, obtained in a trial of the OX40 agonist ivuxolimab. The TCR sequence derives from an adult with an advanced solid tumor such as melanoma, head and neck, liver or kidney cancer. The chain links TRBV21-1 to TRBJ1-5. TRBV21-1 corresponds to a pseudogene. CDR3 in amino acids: CASSKEGKGRGGQPQHF. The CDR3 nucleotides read TGTGCCAGCAGCAAAGAAGGAAAGGGGCGCGGCGGGCAGCCCCAGCATTTT.